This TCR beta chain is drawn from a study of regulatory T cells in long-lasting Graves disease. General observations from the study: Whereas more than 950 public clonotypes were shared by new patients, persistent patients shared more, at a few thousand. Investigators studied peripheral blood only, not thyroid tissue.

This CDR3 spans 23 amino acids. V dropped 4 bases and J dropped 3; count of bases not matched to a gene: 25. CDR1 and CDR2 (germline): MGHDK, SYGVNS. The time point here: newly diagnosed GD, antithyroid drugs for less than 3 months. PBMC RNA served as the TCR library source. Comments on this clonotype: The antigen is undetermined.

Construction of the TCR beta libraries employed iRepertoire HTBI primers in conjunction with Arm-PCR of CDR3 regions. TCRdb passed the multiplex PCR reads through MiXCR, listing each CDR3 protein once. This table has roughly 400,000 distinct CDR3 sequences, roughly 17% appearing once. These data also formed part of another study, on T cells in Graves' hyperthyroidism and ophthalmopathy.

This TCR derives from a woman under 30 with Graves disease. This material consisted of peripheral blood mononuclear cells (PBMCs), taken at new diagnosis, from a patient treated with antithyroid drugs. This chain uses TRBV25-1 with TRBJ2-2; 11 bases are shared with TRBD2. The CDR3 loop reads CASSASGLAGGPSHRKDTGELFF. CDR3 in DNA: TGTGCCAGCAGTGCGAGCGGGCTAGCGGGAGGACCTAGCCACCGTAAGGACACCGGGGAGCTGTTTTTT.